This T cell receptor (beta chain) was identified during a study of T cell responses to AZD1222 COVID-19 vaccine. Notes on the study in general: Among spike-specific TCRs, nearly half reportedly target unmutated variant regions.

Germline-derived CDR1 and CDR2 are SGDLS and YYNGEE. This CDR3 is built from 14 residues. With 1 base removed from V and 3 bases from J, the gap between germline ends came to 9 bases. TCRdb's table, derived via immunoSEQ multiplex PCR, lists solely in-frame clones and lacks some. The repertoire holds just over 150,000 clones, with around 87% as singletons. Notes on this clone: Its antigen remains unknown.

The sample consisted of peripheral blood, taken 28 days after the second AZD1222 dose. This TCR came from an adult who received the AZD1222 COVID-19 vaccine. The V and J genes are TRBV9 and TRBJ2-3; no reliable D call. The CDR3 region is CASSVMAATDTQYF. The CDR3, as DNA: TGTGCCAGCAGCGTAATGGCAGCTACAGATACGCAGTATTTT.